This is a list of T cell receptor beta chains from one sample in a study of T cell clones after liver transplantation. Profiled with immunoSEQ multiplex PCR; TCRdb holds only in-frame clones, not every one. Among tens of thousands of clones, more than 90% were seen once, and the ten largest hold 2% to 3%. This specimen was CD4+ T cells from blood, taken before liver transplant. These TCRs come from a human donor who received a liver transplant. Both conserved end residues are part of each CDR3. A D gene is named only where the DNA matches it firmly. Rows may omit the clone size; those that give it use once, few, many or a size class.

J: TRBJ2-7
D: TRBD1
V: TRBV11-3
size: NA
DNA: TGTGCCAGCAGCATAAGGGACAGTGATTACGAGCAGTACTTC
CDR3: CASSIRDSDYEQYF

J: TRBJ2-2
D: TRBD2
V: TRBV9
size: NA
DNA: TGTGCCAGCAGACTAGCGGGAGGGGCCGGGGAGCTGTTTTTT
CDR3: CASRLAGGAGELFF

J: TRBJ2-2
D: NA
V: TRBV21-1
size: NA
DNA: TGTGCCAGCAGCAAAGCCCCGGACAGGGCGCACGGGGAGCTGTTTTTT
CDR3: CASSKAPDRAHGELFF

J: TRBJ2-7
D: NA
V: TRBV6-1
size: NA
DNA: TGTGCCAGCAGTGAACAGCCGGGTGGCGAGCAGTACTTC
CDR3: CASSEQPGGEQYF

J: TRBJ1-2
D: NA
V: TRBV28
size: once
DNA: TGTGCCAGCAGTTCCCGGGACATACCGTATGGCTACACCTTC
CDR3: CASSSRDIPYGYTF

J: TRBJ2-7
D: TRBD1
V: TRBV9
size: NA
DNA: TGTGCCAGCAGCGTAGGTTTGGGGGGACAGGCCTACGAGCAGTACTTC
CDR3: CASSVGLGGQAYEQYF

J: TRBJ2-3
D: TRBD2
V: TRBV19
size: NA
DNA: TGTGCCAGTAGTTCAAACGGCTTAGCGGGGTGGGTGGATACGCAGTATTTT
CDR3: CASSSNGLAGWVDTQYF

J: TRBJ1-4
D: NA
V: TRBV5-1
size: NA
DNA: TGCGCCAGCAGCTTGGCCGGTACAGCAACTAATGAAAAACTGTTTTTT
CDR3: CASSLAGTATNEKLFF

J: TRBJ2-3
D: NA
V: TRBV6-4
size: NA
DNA: TGTGCCAGCAGTGACCTCCGCACAGATACGCAGTATTTT
CDR3: CASSDLRTDTQYF

J: TRBJ2-1
D: NA
V: TRBV7-8
size: once
DNA: TGTGCCAGCAGACAACTTCCGGGACGAGGGTACAATGAGCAGTTCTTC
CDR3: CASRQLPGRGYNEQFF

J: TRBJ2-2
D: NA
V: TRBV6-5
size: once
DNA: TGTGCCAGCAGCTGGGGCCGGACCGGGGAGCTGTTTTTT
CDR3: CASSWGRTGELFF

J: TRBJ2-1
D: TRBD2
V: TRBV19
size: NA
DNA: TGTGCCAGTAGTTCTGGGACTAGCGGGAGTAACTACAATGAGCAGTTCTTC
CDR3: CASSSGTSGSNYNEQFF

J: TRBJ2-5
D: TRBD2
V: TRBV5-4
size: NA
DNA: TGTGCCAGCAGTCGGAGCGGGGGTCAAGAGACCCAGTACTTC
CDR3: CASSRSGGQETQYF

J: TRBJ2-3
D: TRBD1
V: TRBV18
size: NA
DNA: TGTGCCAGCTCCCCGATCCGTTCCCAGGGGGCAGGCACAGATACGCAGTATTTT
CDR3: CASSPIRSQGAGTDTQYF

J: TRBJ1-1
D: TRBD1
V: TRBV10-3
size: once
DNA: TGTGCCATCAGCGCCGGGACAGGGGGGAACACTGAAGCTTTCTTT
CDR3: CAISAGTGGNTEAFF

J: TRBJ1-6
D: NA
V: TRBV30
size: NA
DNA: TGTGCCTGGGGGGAGTCTGCTGCACCCCTCCACTTT
CDR3: CAWGESAAPLHF

J: TRBJ2-7
D: TRBD1
V: TRBV18
size: NA
DNA: TGTGCCAGCTCACCCGGGACAGTAGGCTCCTACGAGCAGTACTTC
CDR3: CASSPGTVGSYEQYF

J: TRBJ1-1
D: NA
V: TRBV10-2
size: once
DNA: TGCGCCAGCAGTGTTGGGGCGGGCACTGAAGCTTTCTTT
CDR3: CASSVGAGTEAFF

J: TRBJ2-7
D: TRBD2
V: TRBV7-2
size: NA
DNA: TGTGCCAGCAGTCTAACTAGCGTTAACTCCTACGAGCAGTACTTC
CDR3: CASSLTSVNSYEQYF

J: TRBJ2-6
D: NA
V: TRBV7-3
size: NA
DNA: TGTGCCAGCAGCTTCCCGTCCGCTGGGGCCAACGTCCTGACTTTC
CDR3: CASSFPSAGANVLTF

J: TRBJ1-1
D: NA
V: TRBV15
size: once
DNA: TGTGCCACCAGCAGAGAGGGAAGGGTCACTGAAGCTTTCTTT
CDR3: CATSREGRVTEAFF

J: TRBJ2-1
D: TRBD2
V: TRBV19
size: once
DNA: TGTGCCAGTAGTGGGGGGAGTTTGGCGGGAGGGCGAGGCAATGAGCAGTTCTTC
CDR3: CASSGGSLAGGRGNEQFF

J: TRBJ2-1
D: TRBD2
V: TRBV5-1
size: NA
DNA: TGCGCCAGCAGATCTGCGGGAGCGCGCTCCTACAATGAGCAGTTCTTC
CDR3: CASRSAGARSYNEQFF

J: TRBJ2-4
D: TRBD1
V: TRBV6-4
size: NA
DNA: TGTGCCAGCAGTTCGACAGGGGGCTTTGTGATAGCCAAAAACATTCAGTACTTC
CDR3: CASSSTGGFVIAKNIQYF

J: TRBJ2-3
D: NA
V: TRBV7-8
size: NA
DNA: TGTGCCAGCAGCTCCCTTTTAGCCGGCACAGATACGCAGTATTTT
CDR3: CASSSLLAGTDTQYF

J: TRBJ1-1
D: NA
V: TRBV7-6
size: NA
DNA: TGTGCCAGCAGCACTGCTGGAGGTCTAGAAGCTTTCTTT
CDR3: CASSTAGGLEAFF

J: TRBJ1-5
D: NA
V: TRBV2
size: NA
DNA: TGTGCCAGCAGTGACAACAGAGACAATCAGCCCCAGCATTTT
CDR3: CASSDNRDNQPQHF

J: TRBJ2-1
D: NA
V: TRBV10-3
size: once
DNA: TGTGCCATCAGTGAGGGGAATGAGCAGTTCTTC
CDR3: CAISEGNEQFF

J: TRBJ2-5
D: NA
V: TRBV5-4
size: once
DNA: TGTGCCAGCAGCTTGAGGGGACCCCACGAGGCCCAGTACTTC
CDR3: CASSLRGPHEAQYF

J: TRBJ2-5
D: NA
V: TRBV7-2
size: NA
DNA: TGTGCCAGCAGCTTAGTCTCCAGGGGGGAGGAGACCCAGTACTTC
CDR3: CASSLVSRGEETQYF

J: TRBJ2-7
D: NA
V: TRBV5-1
size: NA
DNA: TGCGCCAGCAGCAGGGGCACCTACGAGCAGTACTTC
CDR3: CASSRGTYEQYF

J: TRBJ2-5
D: TRBD2
V: TRBV4-2
size: NA
DNA: TGTGCCAGCAGCCAAGTGGCGGGAGGATTGGAGACCCAGTACTTC
CDR3: CASSQVAGGLETQYF

J: TRBJ1-5
D: NA
V: TRBV28
size: NA
DNA: TGTGCCAGCAGTTTTAGTTATCAGCCCCAGCATTTT
CDR3: CASSFSYQPQHF

J: TRBJ2-2
D: NA
V: TRBV11-3
size: NA
DNA: TGTGCCAGCGACGCCAGGGGTACCGGGGAGCTGTTTTTT
CDR3: CASDARGTGELFF

J: TRBJ2-1
D: NA
V: TRBV11-1
size: NA
DNA: TGTGCCAGCAGCAAGGGCGGGGAATACAATGAGCAGTTCTTC
CDR3: CASSKGGEYNEQFF

J: TRBJ2-3
D: NA
V: TRBV30
size: once
DNA: TGTGCCTGGAGTGTGGACGGGGAGCATACGCAGTATTTT
CDR3: CAWSVDGEHTQYF

J: TRBJ2-1
D: TRBD2
V: TRBV28
size: NA
DNA: TGTGCCAGCAACGGCCTAGCGGACTACAATGAGCAGTTCTTC
CDR3: CASNGLADYNEQFF

J: TRBJ2-3
D: NA
V: TRBV9
size: NA
DNA: TGTGCCAGCAGCGTAGGGACAGTTAAAACAGATACGCAGTATTTT
CDR3: CASSVGTVKTDTQYF

J: TRBJ2-1
D: TRBD1
V: TRBV5-1
size: NA
DNA: TGCGCCAGCAGCGCTGGTATGGACAGGGGGGCATACAATGAGCAGTTCTTC
CDR3: CASSAGMDRGAYNEQFF

J: TRBJ1-2
D: NA
V: TRBV28
size: NA
DNA: TGTGCCAGCAGTTTAGCAGGGTATGGCTACACCTTC
CDR3: CASSLAGYGYTF

J: TRBJ2-1
D: TRBD2
V: TRBV28
size: NA
DNA: TGTGCCAGCAGACCGGGACTAGCGGGAGTTGAGCAGTTCTTC
CDR3: CASRPGLAGVEQFF

J: TRBJ2-6
D: TRBD1
V: TRBV4-2
size: NA
DNA: TGTGCCAGCAGTGCCGGGACAGGCCGCACTGGGGCCAACGTCCTGACTTTC
CDR3: CASSAGTGRTGANVLTF

J: TRBJ2-1
D: TRBD2
V: TRBV4-3
size: NA
DNA: TGCGCCAGCAGCCAAGAAGGCGGGAGTTTTGATGAGCAGTTCTTC
CDR3: CASSQEGGSFDEQFF

J: TRBJ2-5
D: TRBD1
V: TRBV20-1
size: NA
DNA: TGCAGTACCAGGGGGAGCGAGACCCAGTACTTC
CDR3: CSTRGSETQYF

J: TRBJ1-1
D: NA
V: TRBV7-2
size: NA
DNA: TGTGCCAGCAGCTATGGGACGGCGAACACTGAAGCTTTCTTT
CDR3: CASSYGTANTEAFF

J: TRBJ2-1
D: NA
V: TRBV4-3
size: NA
DNA: TGCGCCAGCAGCCAAGACCCCAGAAGGGGCTACAATGAGCAGTTCTTC
CDR3: CASSQDPRRGYNEQFF

J: TRBJ1-2
D: TRBD1
V: TRBV30
size: NA
DNA: TGTGCCTGGAGAAAGGGGGTGACAGGGACACCCTACACCTTC
CDR3: CAWRKGVTGTPYTF

J: TRBJ2-1
D: TRBD2
V: TRBV5-4
size: NA
DNA: TGTGCCAGCAGCCCCGGGACTAGCTACAATGAGCAGTTCTTC
CDR3: CASSPGTSYNEQFF

J: TRBJ2-7
D: NA
V: TRBV28
size: NA
DNA: TGTGCCAGCAGTGATCTCAGACCCTACGAGCAGTACTTC
CDR3: CASSDLRPYEQYF

J: TRBJ1-1
D: NA
V: TRBV18
size: once
DNA: TGTGCCAGCTCAGTTGACGGAAACACTGAAGCTTTCTTT
CDR3: CASSVDGNTEAFF

J: TRBJ2-7
D: NA
V: TRBV11-2
size: once
DNA: TGTGCCAGCAGCTTAATTCCAGGGGAACCCTACGAGCAGTACTTC
CDR3: CASSLIPGEPYEQYF

J: TRBJ2-7
D: NA
V: TRBV25-1
size: NA
DNA: TGTGCCAGCAGGGGTCTGGCTTACGAGCAGTACTTC
CDR3: CASRGLAYEQYF

J: TRBJ2-2
D: NA
V: TRBV5-6
size: NA
DNA: TGTGCCAGCAGCCTCGGCCCCCCCGGGGAGCTGTTTTTT
CDR3: CASSLGPPGELFF

J: TRBJ2-1
D: TRBD2
V: TRBV6-1
size: NA
DNA: TGTGCCAGCAGTGACCCGGGACTAGCGGGATACAATGAGCAGTTCTTC
CDR3: CASSDPGLAGYNEQFF